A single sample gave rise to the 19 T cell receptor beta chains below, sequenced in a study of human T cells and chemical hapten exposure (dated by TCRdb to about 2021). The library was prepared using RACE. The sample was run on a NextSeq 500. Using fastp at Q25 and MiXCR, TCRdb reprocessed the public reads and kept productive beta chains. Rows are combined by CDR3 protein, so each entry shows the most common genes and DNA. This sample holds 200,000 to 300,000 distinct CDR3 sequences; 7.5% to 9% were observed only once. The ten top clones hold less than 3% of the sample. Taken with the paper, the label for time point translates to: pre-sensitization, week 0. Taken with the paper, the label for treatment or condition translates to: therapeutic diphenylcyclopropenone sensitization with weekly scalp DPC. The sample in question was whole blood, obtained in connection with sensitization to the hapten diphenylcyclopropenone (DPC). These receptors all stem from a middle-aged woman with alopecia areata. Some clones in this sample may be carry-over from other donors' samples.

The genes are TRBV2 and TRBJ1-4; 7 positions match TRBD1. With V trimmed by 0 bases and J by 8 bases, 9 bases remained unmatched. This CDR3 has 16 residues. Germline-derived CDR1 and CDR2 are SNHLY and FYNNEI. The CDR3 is CASSEALWQGGEKLFF. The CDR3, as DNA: TGTGCCAGCAGTGAAGCGCTTTGGCAGGGGGGCGAAAAACTGTTTTTT.

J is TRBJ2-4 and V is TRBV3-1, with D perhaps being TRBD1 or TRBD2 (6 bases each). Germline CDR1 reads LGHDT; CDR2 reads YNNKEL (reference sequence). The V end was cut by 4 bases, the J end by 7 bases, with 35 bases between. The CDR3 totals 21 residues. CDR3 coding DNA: TGTGCCAGCAGCCGACAATATGGGACATGGGGGAGGAGGTTCTCAAGGAACATTCAGTACTTC. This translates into CASSRQYGTWGRRFSRNIQYF.

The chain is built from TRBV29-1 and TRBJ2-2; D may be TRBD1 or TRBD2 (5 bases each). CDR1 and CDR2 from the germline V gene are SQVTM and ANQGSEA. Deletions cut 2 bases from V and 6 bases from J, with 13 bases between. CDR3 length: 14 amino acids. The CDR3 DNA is TGCAGCGTTGAACGGGGCCATGGGGCCGGGGAGCTGTTTTTT. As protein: CSVERGHGAGELFF.

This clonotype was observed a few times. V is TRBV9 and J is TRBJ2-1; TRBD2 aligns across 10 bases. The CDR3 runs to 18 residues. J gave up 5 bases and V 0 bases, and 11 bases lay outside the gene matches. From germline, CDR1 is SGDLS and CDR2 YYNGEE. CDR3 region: CASSVEGSGRAGNNEQFF. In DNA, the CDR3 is TGTGCCAGCAGCGTAGAAGGGAGCGGGAGGGCCGGGAACAATGAGCAGTTCTTC.

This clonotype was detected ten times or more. The CDR3: CSARDPTSGTVNEQFF. In nucleotides, the CDR3 is TGCAGTGCTAGAGATCCCACTAGCGGGACCGTCAATGAGCAGTTCTTC. This chain connects TRBV20-1 to TRBJ2-1, with 10 bases fitting TRBD2. The CDR3 totals 16 residues. With V trimmed by 0 bases and J by 6 bases, 8 bases remained unmatched. Germline V CDR1 and CDR2: DFQATT, SNEGSKA (reference sequence).

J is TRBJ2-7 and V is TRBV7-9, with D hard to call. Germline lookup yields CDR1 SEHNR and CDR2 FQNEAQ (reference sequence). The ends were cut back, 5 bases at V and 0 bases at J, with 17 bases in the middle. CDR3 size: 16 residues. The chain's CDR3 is CASSPITTDHSYEQYF. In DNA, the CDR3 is TGTGCCAGCAGCCCGATTACTACCGATCACTCCTACGAGCAGTACTTC.

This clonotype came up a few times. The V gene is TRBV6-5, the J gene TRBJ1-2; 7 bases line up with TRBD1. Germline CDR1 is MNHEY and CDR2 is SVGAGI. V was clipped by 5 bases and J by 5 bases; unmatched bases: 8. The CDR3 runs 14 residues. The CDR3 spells CASSLTGTGYGYTF. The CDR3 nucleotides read TGTGCCAGCAGTCTGACAGGGACCGGGTATGGCTACACCTTC.

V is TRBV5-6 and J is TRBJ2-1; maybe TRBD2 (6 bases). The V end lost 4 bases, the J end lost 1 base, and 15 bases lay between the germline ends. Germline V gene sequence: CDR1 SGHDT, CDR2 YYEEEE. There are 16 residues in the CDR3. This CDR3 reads CASSRRRGESYNEQFF. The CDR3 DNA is TGTGCCAGCAGCAGGAGGCGCGGGGAATCCTACAATGAGCAGTTCTTC.

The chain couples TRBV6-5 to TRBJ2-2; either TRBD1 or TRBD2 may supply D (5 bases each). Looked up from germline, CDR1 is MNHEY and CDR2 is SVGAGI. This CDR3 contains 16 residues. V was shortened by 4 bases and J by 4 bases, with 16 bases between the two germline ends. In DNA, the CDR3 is TGTGCCAGCAGTTCCCACCCGGGACGCCGCACCGGGGAGCTGTTTTTT. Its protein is CASSSHPGRRTGELFF.

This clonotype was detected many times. Here the CDR3 reads CASSEVARGIQYF. Written as DNA, the CDR3 is TGTGCCAGCAGTGAAGTGGCACGGGGAATCCAGTACTTC. The chain uses TRBV2 and TRBJ2-5; perhaps TRBD2 as D (5 bases). The CDR3 consists of 13 residues. In germline, CDR1 is SNHLY, CDR2 FYNNEI. Trimming shortened V by 1 base and J by 10 bases, and 13 bases separated the two germline ends. The full variable domain, its missing parts supplied by reference TRBV2 and TRBJ2-5, is EPEVTQTPSHQVTQMGQEVILRCVPISNHLYFYWYRQILGQKVEFLVSFYNNEISEKSEIFDDQFSVERPDGSNFTLKIRSTKLEDSAMYFCASSEVARGIQYFGPGTRLLVL.

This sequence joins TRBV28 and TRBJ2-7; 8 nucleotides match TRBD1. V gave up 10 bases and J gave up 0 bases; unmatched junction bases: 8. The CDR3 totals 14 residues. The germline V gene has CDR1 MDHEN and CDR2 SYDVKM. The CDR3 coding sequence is TGTGCCACCAGCACCGGGACAGGCTCCTACGAGCAGTACTTC. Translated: CATSTGTGSYEQYF.

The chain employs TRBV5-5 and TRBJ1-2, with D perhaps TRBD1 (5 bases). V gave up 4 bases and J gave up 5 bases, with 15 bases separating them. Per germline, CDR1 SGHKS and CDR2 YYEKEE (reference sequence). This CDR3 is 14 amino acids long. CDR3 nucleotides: TGTGCCAGCAGCGCAACGGGGCCAAATTATGGCTACACCTTC. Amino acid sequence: CASSATGPNYGYTF.

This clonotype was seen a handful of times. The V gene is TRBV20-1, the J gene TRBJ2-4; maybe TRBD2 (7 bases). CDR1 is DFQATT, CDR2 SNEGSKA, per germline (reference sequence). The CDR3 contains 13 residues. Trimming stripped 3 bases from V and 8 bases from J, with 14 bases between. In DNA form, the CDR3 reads TGCAGTGCTAGGCGGGGGCAAAAGGACATTCAGTACTTC. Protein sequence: CSARRGQKDIQYF.

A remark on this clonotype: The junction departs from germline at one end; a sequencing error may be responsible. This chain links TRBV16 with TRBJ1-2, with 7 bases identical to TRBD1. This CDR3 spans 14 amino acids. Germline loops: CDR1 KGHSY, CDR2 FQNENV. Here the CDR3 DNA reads TGTGCCAGCAGCCCGGACAGGAGGGGGCCTAATCTTTCCTTC. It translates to CASSPDRRGPNLSF.

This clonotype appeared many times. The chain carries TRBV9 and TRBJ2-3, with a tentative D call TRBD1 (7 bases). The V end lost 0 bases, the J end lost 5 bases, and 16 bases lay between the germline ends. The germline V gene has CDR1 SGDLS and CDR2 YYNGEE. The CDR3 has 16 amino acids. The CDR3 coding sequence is TGTGCCAGCAGCGTAGTACCAGGGGGGACGGGAGATACGCAGTATTTT. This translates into CASSVVPGGTGDTQYF.

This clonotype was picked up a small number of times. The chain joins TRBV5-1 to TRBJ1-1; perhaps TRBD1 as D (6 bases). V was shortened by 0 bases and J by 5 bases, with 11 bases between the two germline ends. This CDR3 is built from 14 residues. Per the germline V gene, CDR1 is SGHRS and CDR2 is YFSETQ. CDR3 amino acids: CASSLEIRGTEAFF. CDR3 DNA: TGCGCCAGCAGCTTGGAGATAAGGGGGACTGAAGCTTTCTTT. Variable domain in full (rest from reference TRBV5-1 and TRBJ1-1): KAGVTQTPRYLIKTRGQQVTLSCSPISGHRSVSWYQQTPGQGLQFLFEYFSETQRNKGNFPGRFSGRQFSNSRSEMNVSTLELGDSALYLCASSLEIRGTEAFFGQGTRLTVV.

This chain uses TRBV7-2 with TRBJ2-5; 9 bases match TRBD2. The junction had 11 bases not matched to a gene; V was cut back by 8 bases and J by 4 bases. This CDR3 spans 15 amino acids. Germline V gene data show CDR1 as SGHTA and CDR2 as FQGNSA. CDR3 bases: TGTGCCAGCGGTACCTTGAATAGCGGGAGAGAGACCCAGTACTTC. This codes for CASGTLNSGRETQYF.

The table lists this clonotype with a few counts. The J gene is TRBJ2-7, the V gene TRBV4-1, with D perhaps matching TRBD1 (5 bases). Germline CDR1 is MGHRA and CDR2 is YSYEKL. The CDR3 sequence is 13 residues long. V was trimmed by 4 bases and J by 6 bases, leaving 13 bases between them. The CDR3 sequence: CASSPDNSFEQYF. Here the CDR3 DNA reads TGCGCCAGCAGCCCGGACAACAGCTTCGAGCAGTACTTC.

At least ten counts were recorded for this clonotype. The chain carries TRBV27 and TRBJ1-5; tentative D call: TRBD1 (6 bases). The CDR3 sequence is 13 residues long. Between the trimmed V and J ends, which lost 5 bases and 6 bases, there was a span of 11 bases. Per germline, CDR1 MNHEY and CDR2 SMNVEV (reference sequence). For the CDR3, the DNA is TGTGCCAGCAGTACAGACAGGTTTCAGCCCCAGCATTTT. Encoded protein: CASSTDRFQPQHF.